These T cell receptor beta chains were read from a single sample in a study of cytomegalovirus exposure and HLA in healthy donors. Assay used: immunoSEQ multiplex PCR; TCRdb lists only in-frame clones, some missing. Altogether 150,000 to 200,000 clones are present, 84% being singletons, with the ten largest covering 0.38%. Sequencing was done on a sample of PBMCs. The receptor set was obtained from a boy aged 2 to 10 in good health and CMV-seronegative. CDR3s include the opening cysteine and the closing phenylalanine or tryptophan. D genes are given only for firm matches.

d_gene: TRBD1; j_gene: TRBJ1-1; v_gene: TRBV28; CDR3aa: CASTSGTENTEAFF
d_gene: .; j_gene: .; v_gene: TRBV29-1; CDR3aa: CSALGSYEQYF
d_gene: .; j_gene: TRBJ2-3; v_gene: TRBV6-1; CDR3aa: CASSRRDINTDTQYF
d_gene: TRBD2; j_gene: TRBJ2-1; v_gene: TRBV5-6; CDR3aa: CASSLVSGVNNEQFF
d_gene: .; j_gene: TRBJ2-5; v_gene: TRBV7-3; CDR3aa: CASSLSQASETQYF
d_gene: .; j_gene: TRBJ2-3; v_gene: TRBV5-1; CDR3aa: CASSLEGHRETDTQYF
d_gene: .; j_gene: TRBJ1-3; v_gene: TRBV19; CDR3aa: CASHDRYSGNTIYF
d_gene: .; j_gene: TRBJ2-6; v_gene: TRBV4-1; CDR3aa: CASSQDLYSSDSSSSGANVLTF
d_gene: .; j_gene: TRBJ1-1; v_gene: TRBV25-1; CDR3aa: CASSELVSGGEAFF
d_gene: TRBD1; j_gene: TRBJ2-7; v_gene: TRBV19; CDR3aa: CASTSTGASYEQYF
d_gene: TRBD2; j_gene: TRBJ2-1; v_gene: TRBV4-1; CDR3aa: CASSPTWGTSGSNEQFF
d_gene: .; j_gene: TRBJ2-7; v_gene: TRBV6-1; CDR3aa: CASSVGVSYEQYF
d_gene: TRBD2; j_gene: TRBJ2-3; v_gene: TRBV28; CDR3aa: CASSFGGAAGNRDTQYF
d_gene: TRBD1; j_gene: TRBJ2-1; v_gene: TRBV7-2; CDR3aa: CASSLDRGWTNEQFF
d_gene: TRBD2; j_gene: TRBJ2-7; v_gene: TRBV23-1; CDR3aa: CASKAPGLLEQYF
d_gene: .; j_gene: TRBJ1-2; v_gene: TRBV2; CDR3aa: CALTGLYGYTF
d_gene: .; j_gene: TRBJ2-1; v_gene: TRBV29-1; CDR3aa: CSVELRSSYNEQFF
d_gene: .; j_gene: TRBJ1-2; v_gene: TRBV6-5; CDR3aa: CASSLKQGDYGYTF
d_gene: TRBD1; j_gene: TRBJ1-1; v_gene: TRBV30; CDR3aa: CAWDRVFMNTEAFF
d_gene: TRBD1; j_gene: TRBJ1-2; v_gene: TRBV5-1; CDR3aa: CAKGAGVYGYTF
d_gene: TRBD1; j_gene: TRBJ1-2; v_gene: TRBV4-1; CDR3aa: CASSHRQGNYGYTF
d_gene: .; j_gene: TRBJ2-3; v_gene: TRBV9; CDR3aa: CASSSTDWPDTQYF
d_gene: .; j_gene: TRBJ1-4; v_gene: TRBV5-1; CDR3aa: CASSGAGEKLFF
d_gene: .; j_gene: TRBJ2-1; v_gene: TRBV7-9; CDR3aa: CASSLEGLSLEFF
d_gene: .; j_gene: TRBJ2-5; v_gene: TRBV7-2; CDR3aa: CASSLGSGLAETQYF
d_gene: TRBD1; j_gene: TRBJ2-7; v_gene: TRBV6-6; CDR3aa: CASKGGTTAGEQYF
d_gene: TRBD1; j_gene: TRBJ2-7; v_gene: TRBV10-1; CDR3aa: CASSDWTGGYEQYF
d_gene: TRBD2; j_gene: TRBJ2-7; v_gene: TRBV29-1; CDR3aa: CSVGWGGGVFTGEQYF
d_gene: .; j_gene: TRBJ1-2; v_gene: TRBV6-1; CDR3aa: CASHSSEAGYTF
d_gene: .; j_gene: TRBJ1-4; v_gene: TRBV5-1; CDR3aa: CASGRGTDEKLFF